This T cell receptor beta chain was identified in a study of T cell responses to AZD1222 COVID-19 vaccine. Findings of the study overall: Seropositive status at baseline applied to only a handful of AZD1222 recipients. Donors in the cohort were predominantly white British and more often female, and clonal diversity was possibly underestimated.

Profiling relied on immunoSEQ multiplex PCR, and the TCRdb table lists in-frame clones only, not all of them. Altogether under 200,000 clones are present, approximately 94% being singletons, with the ten largest covering 3.5% to 4%. The CDR3 runs 14 residues. Per the germline V gene, CDR1 is SGHRS and CDR2 is YFSETQ. After removal of 5 bases from V and 4 bases from J, the junction contained 6 bases not matched to a gene. Comment on this clone: Its cognate antigen is unknown.

The V gene is TRBV5-1, the J gene TRBJ2-3; 8 bases are a match to TRBD1. Specimen: peripheral blood, collected 28 days after the second dose of the MenACWY control vaccine. The clonotype originates from an adult who received the MenACWY meningococcal vaccine as a control. CDR3 bases: TGCGCCAGCAGGCAGGGGGCCAGCGCAGATACGCAGTATTTT. It translates to CASRQGASADTQYF.